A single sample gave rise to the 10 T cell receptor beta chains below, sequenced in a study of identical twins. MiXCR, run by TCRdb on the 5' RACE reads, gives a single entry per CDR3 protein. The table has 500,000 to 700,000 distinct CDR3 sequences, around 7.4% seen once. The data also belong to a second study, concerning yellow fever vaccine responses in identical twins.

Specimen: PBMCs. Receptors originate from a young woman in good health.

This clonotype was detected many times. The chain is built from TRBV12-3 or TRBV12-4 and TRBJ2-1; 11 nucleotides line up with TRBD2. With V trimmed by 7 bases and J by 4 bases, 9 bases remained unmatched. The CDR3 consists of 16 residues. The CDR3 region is CASIPSGGIQYNEQFF. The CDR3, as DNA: TGTGCCAGCATTCCTAGCGGGGGGATTCAGTACAATGAGCAGTTCTTC.

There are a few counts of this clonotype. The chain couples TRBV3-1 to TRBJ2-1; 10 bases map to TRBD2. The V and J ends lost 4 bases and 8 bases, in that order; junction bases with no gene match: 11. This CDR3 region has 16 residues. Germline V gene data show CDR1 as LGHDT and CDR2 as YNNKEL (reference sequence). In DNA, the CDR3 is TGTGCCAGCAGCCCCTCGGGCAGCGGGGGGGCCGATGAGCAGTTCTTC. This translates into CASSPSGSGGADEQFF.

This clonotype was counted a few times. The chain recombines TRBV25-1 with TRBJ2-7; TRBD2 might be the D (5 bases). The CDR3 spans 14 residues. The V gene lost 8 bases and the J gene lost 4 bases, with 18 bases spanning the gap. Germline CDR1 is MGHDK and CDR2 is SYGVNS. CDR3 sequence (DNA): TGTGCCAGCCTATACGAGGGATACCCTTACGAGCAGTACTTC. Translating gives CASLYEGYPYEQYF.

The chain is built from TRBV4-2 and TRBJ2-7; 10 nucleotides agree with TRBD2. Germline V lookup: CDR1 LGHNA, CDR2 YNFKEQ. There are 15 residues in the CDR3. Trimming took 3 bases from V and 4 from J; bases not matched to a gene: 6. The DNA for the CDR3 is TGTGCCAGCAGCCAGGCTAGCGGGAGTGGGTACGAGCAGTACTTC. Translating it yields CASSQASGSGYEQYF.

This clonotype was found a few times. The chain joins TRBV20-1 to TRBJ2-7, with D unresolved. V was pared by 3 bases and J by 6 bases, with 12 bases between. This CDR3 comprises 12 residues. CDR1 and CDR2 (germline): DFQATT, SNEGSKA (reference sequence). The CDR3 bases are TGCAGTGCTAGTGGAGCGTTGGGCGAGCAGTACGTC. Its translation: CSASGALGEQYV.

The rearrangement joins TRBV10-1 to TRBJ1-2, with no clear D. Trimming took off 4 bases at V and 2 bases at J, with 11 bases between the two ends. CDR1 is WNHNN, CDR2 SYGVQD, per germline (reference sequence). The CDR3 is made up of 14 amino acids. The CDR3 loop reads CASSVGSDNYGYTF. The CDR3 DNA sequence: TGCGCCAGCAGTGTAGGTTCGGACAACTATGGCTACACCTTC.

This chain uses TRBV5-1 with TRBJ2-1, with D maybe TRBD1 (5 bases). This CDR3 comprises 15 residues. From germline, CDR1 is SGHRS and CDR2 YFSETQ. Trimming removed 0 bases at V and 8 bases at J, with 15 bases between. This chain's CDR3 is CASSLEGMGGYEQFF. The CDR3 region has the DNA TGCGCCAGCAGCTTGGAGGGGATGGGTGGGTATGAGCAGTTCTTC. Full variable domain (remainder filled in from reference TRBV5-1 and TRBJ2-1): KAGVTQTPRYLIKTRGQQVTLSCSPISGHRSVSWYQQTPGQGLQFLFEYFSETQRNKGNFPGRFSGRQFSNSRSEMNVSTLELGDSALYLCASSLEGMGGYEQFFGPGTRLTVL.

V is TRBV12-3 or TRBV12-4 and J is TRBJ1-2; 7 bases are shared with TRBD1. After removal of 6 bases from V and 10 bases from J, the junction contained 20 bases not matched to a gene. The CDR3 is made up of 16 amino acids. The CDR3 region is CASSSGATRTGKNYTF. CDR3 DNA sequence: TGTGCCAGCAGCTCCGGGGCCACCCGGACAGGAAAGAACTACACCTTC.

The CDR3 loop reads CASSSGTVEQFF. The CDR3 nucleotides are TGTGCCAGCAGTTCAGGGACAGTTGAGCAGTTCTTC. The gene calls are TRBV6-6 and TRBJ2-1, with 7 bases aligning to TRBD1. The CDR3 runs 12 residues. Trimming at V came to 4 bases and at J to 9 bases, leaving 3 bases not matched to a gene. Germline V gene lookup returns CDR1 MNHNY and CDR2 SVGAGI (reference sequence).

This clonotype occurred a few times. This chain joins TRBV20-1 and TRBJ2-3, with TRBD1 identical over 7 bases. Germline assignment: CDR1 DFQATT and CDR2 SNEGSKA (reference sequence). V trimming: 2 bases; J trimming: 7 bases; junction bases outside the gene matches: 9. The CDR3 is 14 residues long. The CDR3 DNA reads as TGCAGTGCTAGAATCCCCAGGGGGTTGAATACGCAGTATTTT. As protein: CSARIPRGLNTQYF.